One TCR beta chain is described in this entry. The record originates from a study of blood T cell repertoires in COVID-19. Some clones are missing from TCRdb's copy, which holds only in-frame ones; the method was immunoSEQ multiplex PCR. The table has around 42,000 clones, 70% to 90% seen once. The CDR3 runs 18 residues. The trim removed 3 bases at V and 3 bases at J, leaving 17 bases unmatched. The V gene's germline CDR1 is LNHDA and CDR2 SQIVND (reference sequence). The rearrangement links TRBV19 to TRBJ2-7, with 7 bases aligning to TRBD1. Sequenced material: peripheral blood. This sequence was found in a human donor in a cohort sampled during active COVID-19. The CDR3 reads CASSMRDSPARSHYEQYF. The CDR3 DNA reads as TGTGCCAGTAGTATGAGGGACAGTCCAGCTCGATCCCACTACGAGCAGTACTTC.